The rows below give T cell receptor beta chains drawn from one sample of a study of blood T cells in healthy people across ages. TCRdb re-analysed the 5' RACE reads in MiXCR, keeping a single row per CDR3 protein. The data contain about 1.5 million distinct CDR3 sequences, approximately 43% of them seen just once; the ten biggest clones take up 4%. Sequenced: blood. These TCRs come from a woman aged 18 to 35 in good health. The CDR3 runs from the conserved cysteine through the conserved F or W. A D gene is named only where the DNA matches it firmly. Some rows have no size entry. The others give once, few or many, or a class for an expanded clone.

len: 13; d_gene: -; abundance: few; j_gene: TRBJ2-5; v_gene: TRBV20-1; CDR3nt: TGCAGTGCTGGGGGTGGACAGATTGAGACCCAGTACTTC; CDR3aa: CSAGGGQIETQYF
len: 13; d_gene: -; abundance: -; j_gene: TRBJ1-4; v_gene: TRBV12-3/TRBV12-4; CDR3nt: TGTGCCAGTAAAGGGGCTGGTGAGGAAAAACTGTTTTTT; CDR3aa: CASKGAGEEKLFF
len: 15; d_gene: TRBD2; abundance: -; j_gene: TRBJ2-7; v_gene: TRBV2; CDR3nt: TGTGCCAGCAGGGCGGGACTAGCGGGAGAAAATGAGCAGTACTTC; CDR3aa: CASRAGLAGENEQYF
len: 15; d_gene: -; abundance: -; j_gene: TRBJ1-1; v_gene: TRBV12-3/TRBV12-4; CDR3nt: TGTGCCAGCAGTCCCCCCGCGGGCATGAACACTGAAGCTTTCTTT; CDR3aa: CASSPPAGMNTEAFF
len: 13; d_gene: -; abundance: -; j_gene: TRBJ1-2; v_gene: TRBV27; CDR3nt: TGTGCCAGCAGTGTCACCCTGAACTATGGCTACACCTTC; CDR3aa: CASSVTLNYGYTF
len: 14; d_gene: TRBD2; abundance: -; j_gene: TRBJ2-5; v_gene: TRBV27; CDR3nt: TGTGCCACCACTCACCTAGCGGGAGTCTATGAGCAGTACTTC; CDR3aa: CATTHLAGVYEQYF
len: 14; d_gene: -; abundance: few; j_gene: TRBJ2-1; v_gene: TRBV4-3; CDR3nt: TGCGCCAGCAGCCAACCCCTTACTAGCAGTGAGCAGTTCTTC; CDR3aa: CASSQPLTSSEQFF
len: 14; d_gene: -; abundance: few; j_gene: TRBJ1-6; v_gene: TRBV20-1; CDR3nt: TGCAGTGCTAGTCCGAAGGGGATCAATTCACCCCTCCACTTT; CDR3aa: CSASPKGINSPLHF
len: 14; d_gene: -; abundance: -; j_gene: TRBJ1-1; v_gene: TRBV5-1; CDR3nt: TGCGCCGGCAGCTCCCTCTCGGGGAACACTGAAGCTTTCTTT; CDR3aa: CAGSSLSGNTEAFF
len: 16; d_gene: -; abundance: few; j_gene: TRBJ1-6; v_gene: TRBV27; CDR3nt: TGTGCCAGCAGTTCGCCCCCGACACTCTATAATTCACCCCTCCACTTT; CDR3aa: CASSSPPTLYNSPLHF
len: 14; d_gene: -; abundance: few; j_gene: TRBJ1-2; v_gene: TRBV4-1; CDR3nt: TGCGCCAGCAGCCAAGATACCCAGCTCTATGGCTACACCTTC; CDR3aa: CASSQDTQLYGYTF
len: 13; d_gene: -; abundance: few; j_gene: TRBJ2-5; v_gene: TRBV24-1; CDR3nt: TGTGCCACCGCGGCCAGCGGCCAAGAGACCCAGTACTTC; CDR3aa: CATAASGQETQYF
len: 17; d_gene: -; abundance: -; j_gene: TRBJ2-1; v_gene: TRBV11-1; CDR3nt: TGTGCCAGCAGCCACGGAAGAGCAGGTTCCACCTACAATGAGCAGTTCTTC; CDR3aa: CASSHGRAGSTYNEQFF
len: 16; d_gene: -; abundance: few; j_gene: TRBJ2-1; v_gene: TRBV20-1; CDR3nt: TGCAGTGCTAGAACGGGACTGCCCAGCACCTACAATGAGCAGTTCTTC; CDR3aa: CSARTGLPSTYNEQFF
len: 15; d_gene: -; abundance: few; j_gene: TRBJ2-7; v_gene: TRBV4-3; CDR3nt: TGCGCCAGCAGCCCTGTGACCTCCAGCTCCTACGAGCAGTACTTC; CDR3aa: CASSPVTSSSYEQYF
len: 14; d_gene: -; abundance: -; j_gene: TRBJ1-1; v_gene: TRBV6-5; CDR3nt: TGTGCCAGCAGCGCGGACAGAGGGCTGGCTGAAGCTTTCTTT; CDR3aa: CASSADRGLAEAFF
len: 13; d_gene: -; abundance: -; j_gene: TRBJ1-2; v_gene: TRBV2; CDR3nt: TGTGCCAGCCGGCCGGGATCTACGTATGGCTACACCTTC; CDR3aa: CASRPGSTYGYTF
len: 15; d_gene: TRBD2; abundance: once; j_gene: TRBJ2-5; v_gene: TRBV20-1; CDR3nt: TGCAGTGCTACTCGAGGCGCTAGCGGATACAATGAGCAGTACTTC; CDR3aa: CSATRGASGYNEQYF
len: 15; d_gene: TRBD2; abundance: few; j_gene: TRBJ2-5; v_gene: TRBV6-2/TRBV6-3; CDR3nt: TGTGCCAGCAGCCCTAGCGGGAGGCAGATTGGGACCCAGTACTTC; CDR3aa: CASSPSGRQIGTQYF
len: 14; d_gene: TRBD2; abundance: many; j_gene: TRBJ2-7; v_gene: TRBV20-1; CDR3nt: TGCAGTGCTAGGCTAGCGGGGGGGACCTACGAGCAGTACTTC; CDR3aa: CSARLAGGTYEQYF
len: 14; d_gene: -; abundance: -; j_gene: TRBJ1-1; v_gene: TRBV10-3; CDR3nt: TGTGCCATCAGTGAAGGCAGCAAGAACACTGAAGCTTTCTTT; CDR3aa: CAISEGSKNTEAFF
len: 13; d_gene: TRBD1; abundance: few; j_gene: TRBJ2-3; v_gene: TRBV29-1; CDR3nt: TGCAGCGTCACAGGGGTTCTCACAGATACGCAGTATTTT; CDR3aa: CSVTGVLTDTQYF
len: 15; d_gene: -; abundance: -; j_gene: TRBJ2-3; v_gene: TRBV7-2; CDR3nt: TGTGCCAGCAGCTTAGGTCCCCAAGGCACAGATACGCAGTATTTT; CDR3aa: CASSLGPQGTDTQYF
len: 13; d_gene: -; abundance: -; j_gene: TRBJ1-2; v_gene: TRBV19; CDR3nt: TGTGCCAGTAATCCGACCGCCTTTGGAGGCTACACCTTC; CDR3aa: CASNPTAFGGYTF
len: 14; d_gene: -; abundance: -; j_gene: TRBJ1-1; v_gene: TRBV11-2; CDR3nt: TGTGCCAGCACCCTTAGTGGTAACAGGGTTCGAGCTTTCTTT; CDR3aa: CASTLSGNRVRAFF
len: 13; d_gene: -; abundance: -; j_gene: TRBJ2-3; v_gene: TRBV29-1; CDR3nt: TGCATCGTTCTAAGGCCGCTCGCAGATACGCAGTATTTT; CDR3aa: CIVLRPLADTQYF
len: 14; d_gene: TRBD2; abundance: -; j_gene: TRBJ2-3; v_gene: TRBV7-2; CDR3nt: TGTGCCAGCAGCTTAGCACACCGGGGGGAGGCGCAGTATTTT; CDR3aa: CASSLAHRGEAQYF
len: 16; d_gene: -; abundance: -; j_gene: TRBJ2-3; v_gene: TRBV28; CDR3nt: TGTGCCAGCAGGGCGAGAGGAGGGGCCTCGGAAGATACGCAGTATTTT; CDR3aa: CASRARGGASEDTQYF
len: 15; d_gene: -; abundance: -; j_gene: TRBJ1-5; v_gene: TRBV19; CDR3nt: TGTGCCAGTAGTTTGTCCGGGGATGGACGGCAGCCCCAGCATTTT; CDR3aa: CASSLSGDGRQPQHF
len: 16; d_gene: -; abundance: -; j_gene: TRBJ2-1; v_gene: TRBV7-2; CDR3nt: TGTGCCAGCAGCTTAGGCCAGGGGGGCTCCTACAATGAGCAGTTCTTC; CDR3aa: CASSLGQGGSYNEQFF
len: 14; d_gene: -; abundance: once; j_gene: TRBJ1-5; v_gene: TRBV3-1; CDR3nt: TGTGCCAGCAGCCCAGCTAACATCAATCAGCCCCAGCATTTT; CDR3aa: CASSPANINQPQHF
len: 14; d_gene: -; abundance: -; j_gene: TRBJ2-7; v_gene: TRBV7-2; CDR3nt: TGTGCCAGCAGCTTCTCTAGTTTTCCCTACGAGCAGTACTTC; CDR3aa: CASSFSSFPYEQYF
len: 14; d_gene: -; abundance: -; j_gene: TRBJ1-1; v_gene: TRBV27; CDR3nt: TGTGCCAGCAGTCTTCATACAGAGAACACTGAAGCTTTCTTT; CDR3aa: CASSLHTENTEAFF
len: 16; d_gene: TRBD2; abundance: -; j_gene: TRBJ2-1; v_gene: TRBV6-4; CDR3nt: TGTGCCAGCAGTGACGGGAGGACTAGCGAGTTTCTTGAGCAGTTCTTC; CDR3aa: CASSDGRTSEFLEQFF
len: 13; d_gene: -; abundance: -; j_gene: TRBJ2-5; v_gene: TRBV12-3/TRBV12-4; CDR3nt: TGTGCCAGCAGTCCCTACACTGACGAGACCCAGTACTTC; CDR3aa: CASSPYTDETQYF
len: 12; d_gene: -; abundance: -; j_gene: TRBJ2-4; v_gene: TRBV11-2; CDR3nt: TGTGCCAGCAGCTTAGAGGCGGCTTCGCAGTACTTC; CDR3aa: CASSLEAASQYF
len: 16; d_gene: TRBD1; abundance: -; j_gene: TRBJ1-2; v_gene: TRBV9; CDR3nt: TGTGCCAGCAGCCCATGGTTTGCCAGGGGGAACTATGACTACACCTTC; CDR3aa: CASSPWFARGNYDYTF
len: 15; d_gene: TRBD1; abundance: -; j_gene: TRBJ1-5; v_gene: TRBV7-9; CDR3nt: TGTGCCAGCAGCCAAGGACAGGCGAGCAATCAGCCCCAGCATTTT; CDR3aa: CASSQGQASNQPQHF
len: 17; d_gene: -; abundance: few; j_gene: TRBJ1-5; v_gene: TRBV7-2; CDR3nt: TGTGCCAGCAGCCCCCGGGGGCGTTCAGTTAGCAATCAGCCCCAGCATTTT; CDR3aa: CASSPRGRSVSNQPQHF
len: 12; d_gene: -; abundance: -; j_gene: TRBJ2-5; v_gene: TRBV29-1; CDR3nt: TGCAGCGTTGAGTCGGCTCAAGAGACCCAGTACTTC; CDR3aa: CSVESAQETQYF
len: 14; d_gene: -; abundance: -; j_gene: TRBJ1-1; v_gene: TRBV6-2/TRBV6-3; CDR3nt: TGTGCCAGCAGTTCCACCCGGGGGAGCGCTGAAGCTTTCTTT; CDR3aa: CASSSTRGSAEAFF